This T cell receptor (beta chain) appears in the sequencing data of a study of T-cell memory formation after mild COVID-19. General study findings and limits: The authors did not confirm SARS-CoV-2 specificity of second-wave clones peaking day 37.

The CDR3 has 15 residues. Looked up from germline, CDR1 is SNHLY and CDR2 is FYNNEI. V lost 7 bases, J lost 1 base, and 16 bases lay in between. A remark on this clonotype: Its antigen is as yet unknown.

The TCR alpha and TCR beta cDNA libraries, bearing sample barcodes and UMIs, were generated by 5'RACE using constant-segment primers. MiXCR, run by TCRdb on the 5' RACE reads, gives a single entry per CDR3 protein. The sample lists approximately 270,000 distinct CDR3 sequences; about 16% were seen once. The chain carries TRBV2 and TRBJ2-5, with a weak D call TRBD1 (6 bases). The receptor was derived from a man between 18 and 35 years old who had mild COVID-19 (a few samples of this study predate the infection). Cell type and time point are not known. The sequenced sample consisted of PBMCs or a T cell subset sorted from them (not recorded which). The CDR3 nucleotides are TGTGCCAGCAAGAGGACCGGGACACCCCAAGAGACCCAGTACTTC. Translated, it gives CASKRTGTPQETQYF.